What follows are 30 T cell receptor beta chains derived from one specimen sequenced in a study. Via MiXCR, TCRdb re-called the 5' RACE reads, giving one row per CDR3 protein. The table has 45,000 to 60,000 distinct CDR3 sequences, almost 25% seen once. What was sequenced was tumor-infiltrating naive CD4+ T cells sorted from the breast tumor. Subset of the sample: naive CD4+ T cells, CD4+CD45RA+CD25-. The receptors shown here come from a female donor with breast cancer.

The J gene is TRBJ2-7, the V gene TRBV7-9, with D perhaps matching TRBD1 or TRBD2 (5 bases each). This CDR3 is 12 amino acids long. Germline V gene sequence: CDR1 SEHNR, CDR2 FQNEAQ (reference sequence). V lost 6 bases and J 6 bases, leaving 12 bases between the germline ends. As DNA, the CDR3 is TGTGCCAGCAGTTCCGGGGCTTCCGAGCAGTACTTC. Translating it yields CASSSGASEQYF.

CDR3 sequence (DNA): TGCAGCGCGTCGGCGGGAGGGTCTGTTGGGGGTGAGCAGTTCTTC. This translates into CSASAGGSVGGEQFF. The chain joins TRBV20-1 to TRBJ2-1, with 9 bases identical to TRBD2. This CDR3 region has 15 residues. Germline V gene sequence: CDR1 DFQATT, CDR2 SNEGSKA (reference sequence).

This sequence joins TRBV5-6 and TRBJ2-6; D remains unclear. Per germline, CDR1 SGHDT and CDR2 YYEEEE. The CDR3 has 14 amino acids. Trimming shortened V by 3 bases and J by 4 bases, and 8 bases separated the two germline ends. The CDR3 loop reads CASSSDSGANVLTF. CDR3 bases: TGTGCCAGCAGCTCGGATTCCGGGGCCAACGTCCTGACTTTC.

This rearrangement joins TRBV5-1 to TRBJ2-4, with D unclear. The V gene lost 0 bases and the J gene lost 7 bases, with 8 bases spanning the gap. The CDR3 is 13 amino acids. The germline V gene encodes CDR1 SGHRS and CDR2 YFSETQ. CDR3 DNA: TGCGCCAGCAGCTTGGCCAGGCAGAACATTCAGTACTTC. Translated: CASSLARQNIQYF.

The chain employs TRBV5-5 and TRBJ1-2, with 7 bases fitting TRBD1. The CDR3 totals 14 residues. V trimming: 6 bases; J trimming: 2 bases; junction bases outside the gene matches: 7. Germline V gene sequence: CDR1 SGHKS, CDR2 YYEKEE (reference sequence). CDR3 sequence reads: CASNRQGSNYGYTF. The DNA of the CDR3 is TGTGCCAGCAACCGACAGGGATCGAACTATGGCTACACCTTC.

The table lists this clonotype with a few counts. This chain joins TRBV6-2 or TRBV6-3 and TRBJ1-1; TRBD1 is a possible D gene (5 bases). CDR1 MNHEY and CDR2 SVGEGT come from the germline V gene. The V end was cut by 7 bases, the J end by 6 bases, with 9 bases between. CDR3 length: 11 residues. The CDR3 sequence is CASTQGSEAFF. The CDR3 DNA reads TGTGCCAGCACGCAGGGCTCTGAAGCTTTCTTT.

This clonotype was seen more than once but under ten times. CDR3: CATRTGGDTPLHF. CDR3 DNA sequence: TGTGCCACCAGAACAGGGGGCGATACGCCCCTCCACTTT. This chain links TRBV7-2 with TRBJ1-6; 9 positions match TRBD1. The CDR3 consists of 13 residues. Losses at the gene ends were 10 bases for V and 13 bases for J; bases not matched to a gene: 11. Per the germline V gene, CDR1 is SGHTA and CDR2 is FQGNSA. Full variable domain (rest looked up from reference TRBV7-2 and TRBJ1-6): GAGVSQSPSNKVTEKGKDVELRCDPISGHTALYWYRQSLGQGLEFLIYFQGNSAPDKSGLPSDRFSAERTGGSVSTLTIQRTQQEDSAVYLCATRTGGDTPLHFGNGTRLTVT.

The chain joins TRBV12-3 or TRBV12-4 to TRBJ1-3; D might be TRBD1 (6 bases). The CDR3 length is 15 residues. Trimming removed 2 bases at V and 6 bases at J, with 14 bases between. CDR3: CASSLRGASENTIYF. DNA of the CDR3: TGTGCCAGCAGTTTACGGGGGGCGAGCGAAAACACCATATATTTT.

CDR3 loop: CASSPRPLRERVNEQYF. The CDR3 DNA follows: TGTGCCAGCAGCCCCCGCCCTCTTCGGGAGAGGGTGAACGAGCAGTACTTC. The rearrangement uses TRBV7-6 and TRBJ2-7; a weak D match, TRBD2 (6 bases). The V end lost 5 bases, the J end lost 5 bases, and 25 bases lay between the germline ends. CDR1 and CDR2 (germline): SGHVS, FNYEAQ. The CDR3 is 17 amino acids.

CDR3 loop: CASSFSGFDEQYF. CDR3 nucleotide sequence: TGTGCCAGCAGCTTTTCTGGGTTCGACGAGCAGTACTTC. The V and J genes are TRBV11-3 and TRBJ2-7; D uncertain. Trimming took 3 bases from V and 5 from J, leaving 11 bases between them. The CDR3 has 13 residues. Germline values: CDR1 SGHNT, CDR2 YENEEA.

Concerning this clonotype: This likely comes from a read error, as the CDR3 has no conserved phenylalanine or tryptophan at its end. This rearrangement joins TRBV7-9 to TRBJ1-5; the D is unclear. Trimming cost V 5 bases and J 3 bases, with 8 bases left between them. The germline CDR1 and CDR2 sequences are SEHNR and FQNEAQ (reference sequence). The CDR3 length is 13 residues. In DNA form, the CDR3 reads TGTGCCAGCAGCAAAGGACCCAATCAGCCCCAGCATTCT. Amino acid sequence: CASSKGPNQPQHS.

The V and J genes are TRBV6-1 and TRBJ2-7, with a weak D call TRBD1 (5 bases). The ends were cut back, 5 bases at V and 5 bases at J, with 16 bases in the middle. Per the germline V gene, CDR1 is MNHNS and CDR2 is SASEGT. The CDR3 spans 14 residues. The DNA of the CDR3 is TGTGCCAGCAGTCCTCTTAACTGGGGCCACGAGCAGTACTTC. Translated, it gives CASSPLNWGHEQYF.

This clonotype was observed a few times. The chain uses TRBV7-9 and TRBJ1-2; unclear D gene. V lost 2 bases and J 2 bases, leaving 3 bases between the germline ends. Germline CDR1 and CDR2: SEHNR and FQNEAQ (reference sequence). The CDR3 spans 12 residues. Here the CDR3 DNA reads TGTGCCAGCAGCTTACAGAACTATGGCTACACCTTC. As protein: CASSLQNYGYTF.

Details on this clonotype: A much larger clonotype is one base distant, so this may be a read error. This chain uses TRBV7-2 with TRBJ2-3, with D maybe TRBD2 (6 bases). The CDR3 loop spans 17 amino acids. Germline values: CDR1 SGHTA, CDR2 FQGNSA. CDR3 nucleotide sequence: TGTGCCAGCAGCTTAGCTGGGCGGGGCCGGATCTCAGATGCGCAGTATTTT. It translates to CASSLAGRGRISDAQYF.

The rearrangement uses TRBV4-2 and TRBJ2-1, with 8 nucleotides matching TRBD2. CDR1 is LGHNA, CDR2 YNFKEQ, per germline. V lost 3 bases and J lost 7; bases outside the gene matches: 23. The CDR3 sequence is 20 residues long. CDR3 coding DNA: TGTGCCAGCAGCCAGGGGGTGGCTAGCGGGCTCTCGGGTATGAGTAATGAGCAGTTCTTC. Its protein product is CASSQGVASGLSGMSNEQFF.

This clonotype has at least ten counts. The chain employs TRBV7-8 and TRBJ2-3; D is undetermined. CDR1 is SGHVS, CDR2 FQNEAQ, per germline. The CDR3 extends over 14 amino acids. Trimming pared 0 bases from V and 1 base from J, leaving 5 bases between. Here the CDR3 reads CASSLAQRTDTQYF. Written as DNA, the CDR3 is TGTGCCAGCAGCTTAGCCCAACGCACAGATACGCAGTATTTT. Combining the CDR3 with reference TRBV7-8 and TRBJ2-3 gives the whole variable domain GAGVSQSPRYKVAKRGQDVALRCDPISGHVSLFWYQQALGQGPEFLTYFQNEAQLDKSGLPSDRFFAERPEGSVSTLKIQRTQQEDSAVYLCASSLAQRTDTQYFGPGTRLTVL.

This clonotype was recorded many times. The J gene is TRBJ2-2, the V gene TRBV20-1; 8 bases align to TRBD2. Germline V gene sequence: CDR1 DFQATT, CDR2 SNEGSKA (reference sequence). V lost 3 bases, J lost 5 bases, and 8 bases stayed unmatched. The CDR3 runs to 15 residues. The CDR3 bases are TGCAGTGCTAGTAGACCAGCGGGAGTAACCGGGGAGCTGTTTTTT. Amino acids: CSASRPAGVTGELFF.

V usage is TRBV15 and J usage is TRBJ2-3; D remains ambiguous. The V end was cut by 0 bases, the J end by 5 bases, with 9 bases between. Germline V gives CDR1 LNHNV, CDR2 YYDKDF (reference sequence). The length of the CDR3 is 14 residues. CDR3: CATSREVRKDTQYF. The CDR3 region has the DNA TGTGCCACCAGCAGAGAGGTTAGGAAAGATACGCAGTATTTT.

This chain links TRBV7-2 with TRBJ2-5, with unresolved D. Germline loops: CDR1 SGHTA, CDR2 FQGNSA. CDR3 size: 15 residues. The V end lost 3 bases, the J end lost 2 bases, and 13 bases lay between the germline ends. The CDR3: CASSLLRSRQETQYF. CDR3 sequence (DNA): TGTGCCAGCAGCTTGTTGCGCAGTAGGCAAGAGACCCAGTACTTC.

This clonotype was detected a few times. This chain's CDR3 is CASSPGTATGLTQYF. The CDR3 region has the DNA TGCGCCAGCAGCCCAGGGACAGCCACTGGGTTGACCCAGTACTTC. The chain couples TRBV5-1 to TRBJ2-5; 7 bases fit TRBD1. There are 15 residues in the CDR3. V shed 4 bases, J shed 7 bases, and the junction held 13 bases outside the gene matches. CDR1 and CDR2 (germline): SGHRS, YFSETQ.

This clonotype was picked up a small number of times. J is TRBJ2-6 and V is TRBV5-4; no reliable D call. Germline CDR1 is SGHNT and CDR2 is YYREEE (reference sequence). Trimming stripped 0 bases from V and 2 bases from J, with 18 bases between. CDR3 length: 19 amino acids. The CDR3, as DNA: TGTGCCAGCAGCTTGGGCTCCGCCATGCTCCGCGCTGGGGCCAACGTCCTGACTTTC. Amino acid sequence: CASSLGSAMLRAGANVLTF.

A few counts support this clonotype. CDR3 coding DNA: TGCGCCAGCAGTGATCCGGGACCAGAGGAGACCCAGTACTTC. Its protein product is CASSDPGPEETQYF. The chain combines TRBV10-2 with TRBJ2-5, with D possibly called TRBD1 or TRBD2 (5 bases each). V was cut by 3 bases and J by 5 bases, with 13 bases left in between. The CDR3 covers 14 residues. Germline V lookup: CDR1 WSHSY, CDR2 SAAADI.

The rearrangement uses TRBV20-1 and TRBJ2-1; 7 bases line up with TRBD2. Germline assignment: CDR1 DFQATT and CDR2 SNEGSKA (reference sequence). V trimming: 6 bases; J trimming: 8 bases; junction bases outside the gene matches: 13. The CDR3 has 14 amino acids. Here the CDR3 DNA reads TGCAGTGCGCAACAGCAAGGCGGGAGACATGAGCAGTTCTTC. This sequence encodes CSAQQQGGRHEQFF.

The CDR3 region has the DNA TGCAGTGCTAGCTGGGTTTCAGATGGGGAGCAGTACTTC. Encoded protein: CSASWVSDGEQYF. The rearrangement links TRBV20-1 to TRBJ2-7; D is unresolved. The CDR3 contains 13 residues. Germline CDR1 DFQATT, CDR2 SNEGSKA (reference sequence). V dropped 3 bases and J dropped 7 bases, with 16 bases sitting between them.

This clonotype was counted a few times. The V and J genes are TRBV12-3 or TRBV12-4 and TRBJ2-7; 10 nucleotides agree with TRBD2. V was clipped by 0 bases and J by 3 bases; unmatched bases: 17. The CDR3 consists of 20 residues. The CDR3 DNA follows: TGTGCCAGCAGTTTAGCGCCGGCTAGCGGGGGCCCACCTAAACACTACGAGCAGTACTTC. As protein: CASSLAPASGGPPKHYEQYF.

This clonotype was seen a handful of times. The J gene is TRBJ2-5, the V gene TRBV6-5, with D uncertain. V was cut by 7 bases and J by 5 bases, with 17 bases left in between. CDR1 is MNHEY, CDR2 SVGAGI, per germline. The CDR3 has 14 amino acids. The chain's CDR3 is CASKLGISGETQYF. The CDR3 nucleotides are TGTGCCAGCAAGCTAGGGATCTCCGGGGAGACCCAGTACTTC.

This clonotype turned up a few times. This chain links TRBV6-1 with TRBJ2-7, with D possibly matching TRBD1 (5 bases). Germline loops: CDR1 MNHNS, CDR2 SASEGT. The CDR3 extends over 14 amino acids. Trimming removed 2 bases from V and 4 bases from J, with 12 bases in between. The CDR3 sequence is CASSERGSVYEQYF. CDR3 nucleotides: TGTGCCAGCAGTGAAAGGGGATCGGTGTACGAGCAGTACTTC.

There are a few counts of this clonotype. The gene calls are TRBV3-1 and TRBJ2-1, with 8 bases identical to TRBD2. The CDR3 length is 13 residues. With V trimmed by 4 bases and J by 9 bases, 5 bases remained unmatched. Looked up from germline, CDR1 is LGHDT and CDR2 is YNNKEL (reference sequence). The CDR3 DNA reads as TGTGCCAGCAGCCTCCCTCTAGCGGGTGAGCAGTTCTTC. This translates into CASSLPLAGEQFF.

At least ten counts were recorded for this clonotype. This rearrangement joins TRBV4-1 to TRBJ2-1; 12 nucleotides align to TRBD2. Looked up from germline, CDR1 is MGHRA and CDR2 is YSYEKL. This CDR3 contains 19 residues. V lost 3 bases and J lost 8; bases outside the gene matches: 17. The CDR3 is CASSQTHGRASGRGDEQFF. CDR3 DNA: TGCGCCAGCAGCCAGACCCACGGTCGGGCTAGCGGGAGGGGCGATGAGCAGTTCTTC.

The CDR3 loop reads CASSSGQVGYNEQFF. The CDR3 bases are TGCGCCAGCAGCTCCGGACAGGTGGGCTACAATGAGCAGTTCTTC. The chain employs TRBV5-1 and TRBJ2-1, with TRBD1 identical over 7 bases. The CDR3 runs to 15 residues. The germline V gene has CDR1 SGHRS and CDR2 YFSETQ. V shed 3 bases and J 3 bases; nucleotides not matched to a gene: 6.